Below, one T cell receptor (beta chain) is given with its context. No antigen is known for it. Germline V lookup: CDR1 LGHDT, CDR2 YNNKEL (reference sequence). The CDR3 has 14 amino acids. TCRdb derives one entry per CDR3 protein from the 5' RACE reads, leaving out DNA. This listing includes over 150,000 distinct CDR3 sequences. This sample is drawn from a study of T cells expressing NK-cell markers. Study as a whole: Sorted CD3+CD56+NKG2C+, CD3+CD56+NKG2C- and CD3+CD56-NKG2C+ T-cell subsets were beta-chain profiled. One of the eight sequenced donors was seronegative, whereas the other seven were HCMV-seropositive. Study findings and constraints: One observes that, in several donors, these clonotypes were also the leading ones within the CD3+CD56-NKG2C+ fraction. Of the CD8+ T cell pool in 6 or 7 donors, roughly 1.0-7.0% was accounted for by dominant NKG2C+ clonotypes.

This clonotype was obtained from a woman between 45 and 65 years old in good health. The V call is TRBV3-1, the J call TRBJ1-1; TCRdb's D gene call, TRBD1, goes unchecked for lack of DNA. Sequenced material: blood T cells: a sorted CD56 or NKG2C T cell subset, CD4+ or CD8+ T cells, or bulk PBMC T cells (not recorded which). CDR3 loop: CASSETGWATEAFF. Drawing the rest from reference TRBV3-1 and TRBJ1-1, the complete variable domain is DTAVSQTPKYLVTQMGNDKSIKCEQNLGHDTMYWYKQDSKKFLKIMFSYNNKELIINETVPNRFSPKSPDKAHLNLHINSLELGDSAVYFCASSETGWATEAFFGQGTRLTVV.